This T cell receptor (beta chain) was recorded in a study of PD-L1 blockade in urothelial cancer. Overall study context: Intravenous atezolizumab, 1,200 mg every 3 weeks, was begun by patients in about 2014. Between 0 and 3 chemotherapy regimens preceded treatment for each patient. The authors examined blood 3 weeks (second dose) and 6 weeks after treatment start.

TCRdb keeps only in-frame clones here, not all; method: immunoSEQ multiplex PCR. The profile shows roughly 25,000 clones, 80% to 85% of them singletons. Looked up from germline, CDR1 is LNHDA and CDR2 is SQIVND (reference sequence). This CDR3 region has 14 residues. V was trimmed by 3 bases and J by 8 bases, leaving 14 bases between them. Here the sequenced sample was PBMCs, taken around atezolizumab (anti-PD-L1) treatment. The TCR comes from an older man with urothelial cancer. This chain joins TRBV19 and TRBJ2-1; D unresolved. Here the CDR3 reads CASSISSSSDEQFF. The CDR3 nucleotides read TGTGCCAGTAGTATTTCAAGTAGCTCCGATGAGCAGTTCTTC.